The 21 T cell receptor beta chains presented below share a single source sample, sequenced in a study of blood T cell repertoires in COVID-19. Profiled with immunoSEQ multiplex PCR; TCRdb holds only in-frame clones, not every one. Among 300,000 or so clones, over 75% were seen once, and the ten largest hold 1.1%. The source material was PBMCs or T cells enriched from blood (not recorded which). The receptors were gathered from a woman younger than 45 who had recovered from COVID-19.

The chain couples TRBV5-5 to TRBJ2-7, with 7 bases lining up with TRBD2. This CDR3 contains 14 residues. J gave up 2 bases and V 3 bases, and 5 bases lay outside the gene matches. Per germline, CDR1 SGHKS and CDR2 YYEKEE (reference sequence). The CDR3 loop is CASSYSSGTYEQYF. The CDR3 bases are TGTGCCAGCAGCTACTCTAGCGGCACCTACGAGCAGTACTTC.

V is TRBV19 and J is TRBJ2-7, with 7 bases fitting TRBD1. Germline trimming cut 6 bases from V and 0 bases from J; bases unmatched to any gene: 8. The CDR3 extends over 15 amino acids. Germline V CDR1 and CDR2: LNHDA, SQIVND (reference sequence). CDR3 sequence: CASSSGDSSSYEQYF. The CDR3 nucleotides read TGTGCCAGTAGCTCCGGGGACAGCAGCTCCTACGAGCAGTACTTC. Drawing the rest from reference TRBV19 and TRBJ2-7, the complete variable domain is DGGITQSPKYLFRKEGQNVTLSCEQNLNHDAMYWYRQDPGQGLRLIYYSQIVNDFQKGDIAEGYSVSREKKESFPLTVTSAQKNPTAFYLCASSSGDSSSYEQYFGPGTRLTVT.

The chain carries TRBV27 and TRBJ2-7; possibly TRBD1 for D (6 bases). CDR1 is MNHEY, CDR2 SMNVEV, per germline (reference sequence). V lost 5 bases and J 4 bases, leaving 12 bases between the germline ends. CDR3 length: 13 residues. The chain's CDR3 is CASSLNREYEQYF. In DNA, the CDR3 is TGTGCCAGCAGTCTTAACAGGGAATACGAGCAGTACTTC.

V and J are TRBV5-5 and TRBJ1-2, with TRBD1 matching over 11 bases. The CDR3 is made up of 15 amino acids. Losses at the gene ends were 4 bases for V and 3 bases for J; bases not matched to a gene: 5. CDR1 and CDR2 from the germline V gene are SGHKS and YYEKEE (reference sequence). CDR3 residues: CASSVGQGGDYGYTF. The CDR3 DNA reads as TGTGCCAGCAGCGTGGGACAGGGGGGTGACTATGGCTACACCTTC. Full variable domain (rest looked up from reference TRBV5-5 and TRBJ1-2): DAGVTQSPTHLIKTRGQQVTLRCSPISGHKSVSWYQQVLGQGPQFIFQYYEKEERGRGNFPDRFSARQFPNYSSELNVNALLLGDSALYLCASSVGQGGDYGYTFGSGTRLTVV.

This sequence joins TRBV7-9 and TRBJ2-1, with D possibly TRBD1 on 6 matching bases. The length of the CDR3 is 12 residues. The V gene's germline CDR1 is SEHNR and CDR2 FQNEAQ (reference sequence). Trimming pared 5 bases from V and 12 bases from J, leaving 14 bases between. In DNA, the CDR3 is TGTGCCAGCAGCGGGCAGGACAGTGGGCAGTTCTTC. It codes for CASSGQDSGQFF.

In this sample, this clone turned up a few times. The chain joins TRBV10-3 to TRBJ2-1; D is perhaps TRBD2 (5 bases). CDR3 length: 13 amino acids. Per germline, CDR1 ENHRY and CDR2 SYGVKD. V lost 7 bases to trimming and J lost 5 bases, with 12 bases between them. The CDR3 sequence: CAITGEPDNEQFF. CDR3 coding DNA: TGTGCCATCACCGGGGAACCAGACAATGAGCAGTTCTTC.

This sequence joins TRBV5-1 and TRBJ1-5, with 9 nucleotides matching TRBD1. The CDR3 sequence is 14 residues long. J was trimmed by 4 bases and V by 3 bases; bases with no gene match: 2. Germline V gene lookup returns CDR1 SGHRS and CDR2 YFSETQ. The CDR3 spells CASSSGTGNQPQHF. In nucleotides, the CDR3 is TGCGCCAGCAGCTCCGGGACAGGGAATCAGCCCCAGCATTTT.

This clone was seen just once. V is TRBV19 and J is TRBJ1-5; D gene unclear. Germline loops: CDR1 LNHDA, CDR2 SQIVND (reference sequence). The CDR3 consists of 14 residues. The ends were cut back, 7 bases at V and 4 bases at J, with 14 bases in the middle. The CDR3 DNA sequence: TGTGCCAGTAAAGCAGCGACGGATAATCAGCCCCAGCATTTT. Translation: CASKAATDNQPQHF.

The V and J genes are TRBV18 and TRBJ1-1, with a tentative D call TRBD1 (5 bases). The V gene's germline CDR1 is KGHSH and CDR2 LQKENI. V lost 4 bases to trimming and J lost 6 bases, with 15 bases between them. This CDR3 is 14 amino acids long. Here the CDR3 reads CASSQGRANSEAFF. The CDR3 DNA follows: TGTGCCAGCTCACAGGGGAGGGCCAATTCTGAAGCTTTCTTT. Using reference TRBV18 and TRBJ1-1 for the parts outside the CDR3, the full variable domain is NAGVMQNPRHLVRRRGQEARLRCSPMKGHSHVYWYRQLPEEGLKFMVYLQKENIIDESGMPKERFSAEFPKEGPSILRIQQVVRGDSAAYFCASSQGRANSEAFFGQGTRLTVV.

This chain joins TRBV5-4 and TRBJ2-2, with 11 bases aligning to TRBD2. This CDR3 is built from 14 residues. Per germline, CDR1 SGHNT and CDR2 YYREEE (reference sequence). V dropped 5 bases and J dropped 5; count of bases not matched to a gene: 2. The CDR3: CASRTSGRTGELFF. In DNA form, the CDR3 reads TGTGCCAGCAGAACTAGCGGGAGAACCGGGGAGCTGTTTTTT.

The V gene is TRBV9, the J gene TRBJ1-3; TRBD1 matches at 7 bases. Germline loops: CDR1 SGDLS, CDR2 YYNGEE. The CDR3 has 16 residues. The trim removed 4 bases at V and 0 bases at J, leaving 7 bases unmatched. The CDR3 region has the DNA TGTGCCAGCAGCCAGGGACAGATTTTCTCTGGAAACACCATATATTTT. It specifies CASSQGQIFSGNTIYF. Full variable domain (outside the CDR3, taken from reference TRBV9 and TRBJ1-3): DSGVTQTPKHLITATGQRVTLRCSPRSGDLSVYWYQQSLDQGLQFLIQYYNGEERAKGNILERFSAQQFPDLHSELNLSSLELGDSALYFCASSQGQIFSGNTIYFGEGSWLTVV.

The chain combines TRBV10-2 with TRBJ1-2; 9 bases map to TRBD1. Germline CDR1 is WSHSY and CDR2 is SAAADI. V gave up 6 bases and J gave up 5 bases; unmatched junction bases: 4. The CDR3 runs to 13 residues. The CDR3 spells CASRPDRGYGYTF. CDR3 bases: TGCGCCAGCAGACCGGACAGGGGATATGGCTACACCTTC.

The chain couples TRBV9 to TRBJ2-6; 10 positions match TRBD1. The V segment lost 4 bases and the J segment 1 base; nucleotides outside the gene matches: 17. Germline CDR1 and CDR2: SGDLS and YYNGEE. This CDR3 is 21 amino acids long. In DNA form, the CDR3 reads TGTGCCAGCAGCATCCAAAGTTCGGGCGGGACAGGGGATTCTGGGGCCAACGTCCTGACTTTC. As protein: CASSIQSSGGTGDSGANVLTF.

This chain connects TRBV7-9 to TRBJ2-7; the match to TRBD2 covers 9 bases. Germline loops: CDR1 SEHNR, CDR2 FQNEAQ (reference sequence). The CDR3 has 17 residues. The V and J ends lost 4 bases and 5 bases, in that order; junction bases with no gene match: 15. CDR3 amino acids: CASSSPFRGRASNEQYF. The CDR3, as DNA: TGTGCCAGCAGCTCCCCCTTCCGCGGGAGGGCAAGCAACGAGCAGTACTTC.

This clone was detected only a few times. The chain couples TRBV6-5 to TRBJ1-4; 7 nucleotides align to TRBD1. Germline V lookup: CDR1 MNHEY, CDR2 SVGAGI. The CDR3 contains 14 residues. The junction had 8 bases not matched to a gene; V was cut back by 6 bases and J by 7 bases. CDR3 nucleotide sequence: TGTGCCAGCAGCTCACAGGGGCTGGGTGAAAAACTGTTTTTT. Protein: CASSSQGLGEKLFF.

The chain recombines TRBV28 with TRBJ2-7; D uncertain. V shed 1 base and J shed 6 bases, with 13 bases lying between them. This CDR3 has 14 amino acids. In germline, CDR1 is MDHEN, CDR2 SYDVKM. CDR3 residues: CASSLLTPPGEQYF. CDR3 bases: TGTGCCAGCAGTTTATTAACCCCCCCGGGCGAGCAGTACTTC.

The rearrangement joins TRBV11-2 to TRBJ2-1; 7 bases are a match to TRBD2. The CDR3 contains 15 residues. Trimming at V came to 5 bases and at J to 4 bases, leaving 8 bases not matched to a gene. The germline V gene has CDR1 SGHAT and CDR2 FQNNGV. In nucleotides, the CDR3 is TGTGCCAGCAGCCGTCCTACTAGCGCGTACAATGAGCAGTTCTTC. It yields the protein CASSRPTSAYNEQFF.

The chain joins TRBV7-9 to TRBJ1-4, with D unresolved. Germline V gene lookup returns CDR1 SEHNR and CDR2 FQNEAQ (reference sequence). Trimming stripped 2 bases from V and 3 bases from J, with 16 bases between. The CDR3 loop spans 17 amino acids. CDR3 in DNA: TGTGCCAGCAGCTTACCCCGGGGAGGGATGGCTAATGAAAAACTGTTTTTT. Protein sequence: CASSLPRGGMANEKLFF.

Worth noting for this clone: The junction does not match germline at one end; this may be a read error. This chain uses TRBV30 with TRBJ1-5; TRBD1 agrees at 7 bases. The CDR3 length is 14 residues. From germline, CDR1 is GTSNPN and CDR2 SVGIG (reference sequence). The CDR3: CAWRGGSSHQPQHF. The CDR3 DNA sequence: TGTGCCTGGAGAGGGGGCTCTAGCCATCAGCCCCAGCATTTT.

The V and J genes are TRBV10-2 and TRBJ2-7; no firm D call. CDR3 size: 14 residues. Germline-derived CDR1 and CDR2 are WSHSY and SAAADI. V was shortened by 0 bases and J by 3 bases, with 9 bases between the two germline ends. As DNA, the CDR3 is TGCGCCAGCAGTGAGTCGGGCTTAAACTACGAGCAGTACTTC. It translates to CASSESGLNYEQYF.

The rearrangement links TRBV6-5 to TRBJ2-7; tentative D call: TRBD1 (6 bases). The CDR3 is 16 residues long. Trimming removed 4 bases at V and 2 bases at J, with 18 bases between. CDR1 is MNHEY, CDR2 SVGAGI, per germline. The CDR3: CASSSNRVGGPYEQYF. The CDR3 DNA reads TGTGCCAGCAGTTCAAACAGGGTAGGCGGACCCTACGAGCAGTACTTC.